Sequencing of this T cell receptor beta chain was carried out in a study of control samples from healthy donors and cancer patients. The CDR3 is 15 residues long. The germline gives CDR1 SEHNR, CDR2 FQNEAQ (reference sequence). V lost 5 bases, J lost 8 bases, and 11 bases stayed unmatched. This clone was seen only a few times. Clones were read by immunoSEQ multiplex PCR, and TCRdb kept only the in-frame ones, dropping some. The sample has 150,000 to 200,000 clones; just over 85% are singletons. This sequence was found in a man aged 18-30 years in good health. The sample comprised blood. The chain links TRBV7-9 to TRBJ1-4; TRBD1 matches at 7 bases. As DNA, the CDR3 is TGTGCCAGCAGCCCCGGAGGAGGGGGCGGGGAAAAACTGTTTTTT. This sequence encodes CASSPGGGGGEKLFF. Drawing the rest from reference TRBV7-9 and TRBJ1-4, the complete variable domain is DTGVSQNPRHKITKRGQNVTFRCDPISEHNRLYWYRQTLGQGPEFLTYFQNEAQLEKSRLLSDRFSAERPKGSFSTLEIQRTEQGDSAMYLCASSPGGGGGEKLFFGSGTQLSVL.